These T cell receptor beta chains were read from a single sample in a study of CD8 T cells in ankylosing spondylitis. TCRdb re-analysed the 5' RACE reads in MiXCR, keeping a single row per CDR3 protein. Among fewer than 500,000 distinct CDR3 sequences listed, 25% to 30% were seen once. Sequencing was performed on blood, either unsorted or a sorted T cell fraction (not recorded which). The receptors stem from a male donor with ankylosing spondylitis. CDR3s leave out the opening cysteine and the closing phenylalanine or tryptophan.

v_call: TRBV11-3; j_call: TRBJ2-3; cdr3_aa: ASLELGTDTQY
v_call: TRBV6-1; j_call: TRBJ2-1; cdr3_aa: ASTVGSGRAGGEQF
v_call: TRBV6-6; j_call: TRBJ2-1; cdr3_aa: ASSYENNEQF
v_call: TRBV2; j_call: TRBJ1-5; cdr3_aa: ASSELAGSNQPQH
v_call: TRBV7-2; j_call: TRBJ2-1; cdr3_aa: ASSLGRGLNEQF
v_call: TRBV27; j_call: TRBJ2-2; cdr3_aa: ASSLDRGAGELF
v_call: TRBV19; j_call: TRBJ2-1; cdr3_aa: ASSKTSGRDNEQF
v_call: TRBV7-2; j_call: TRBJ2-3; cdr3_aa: ASSPLAGFRHTQY
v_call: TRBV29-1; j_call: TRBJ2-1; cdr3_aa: SEYGTSGIYNEQF
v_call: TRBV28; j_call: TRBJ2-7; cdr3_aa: ASGPHYEQY
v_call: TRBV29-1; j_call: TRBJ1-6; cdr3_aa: SVGQGYNSPLH
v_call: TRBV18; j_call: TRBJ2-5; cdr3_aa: ASSPPVGQETQY
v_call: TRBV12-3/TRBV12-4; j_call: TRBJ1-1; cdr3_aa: AGAVGLNTEAF
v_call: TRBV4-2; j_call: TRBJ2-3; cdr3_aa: ASRRTSGSLTTDTQY
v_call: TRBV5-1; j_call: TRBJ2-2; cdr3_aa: ASSSPGLAGYTGELF
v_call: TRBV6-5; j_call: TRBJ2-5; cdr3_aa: ASSYSAQGETQY
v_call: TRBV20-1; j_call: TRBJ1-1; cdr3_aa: SAIGANTGAF
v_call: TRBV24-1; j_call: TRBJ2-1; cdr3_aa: ATSPGVGTSGRAAYNEQF
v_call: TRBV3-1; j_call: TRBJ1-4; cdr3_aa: ASSRRQGSRSQKLF
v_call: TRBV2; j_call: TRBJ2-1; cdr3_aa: ASSLRQGWNEQF
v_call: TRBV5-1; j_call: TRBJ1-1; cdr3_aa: ASSWVQGGTEAF
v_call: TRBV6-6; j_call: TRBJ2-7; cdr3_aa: ASSYDWSHEQY
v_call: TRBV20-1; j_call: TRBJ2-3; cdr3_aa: SAPPGGGADTQY
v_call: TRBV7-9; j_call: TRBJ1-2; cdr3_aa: ASSPGRVHGYT
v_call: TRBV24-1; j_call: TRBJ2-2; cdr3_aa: ASSGLNTGELF
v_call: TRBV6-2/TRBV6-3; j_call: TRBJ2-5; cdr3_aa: ASSYSSTYQETQY
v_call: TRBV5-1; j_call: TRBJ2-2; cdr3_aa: ASSLALALNTGELF
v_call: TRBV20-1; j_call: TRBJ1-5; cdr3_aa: SAMVSGHQPQH
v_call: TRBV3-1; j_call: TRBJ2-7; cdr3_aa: ASSQVGLSYEQY
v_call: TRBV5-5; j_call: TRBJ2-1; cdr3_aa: ASSLLAGGRNNEQF